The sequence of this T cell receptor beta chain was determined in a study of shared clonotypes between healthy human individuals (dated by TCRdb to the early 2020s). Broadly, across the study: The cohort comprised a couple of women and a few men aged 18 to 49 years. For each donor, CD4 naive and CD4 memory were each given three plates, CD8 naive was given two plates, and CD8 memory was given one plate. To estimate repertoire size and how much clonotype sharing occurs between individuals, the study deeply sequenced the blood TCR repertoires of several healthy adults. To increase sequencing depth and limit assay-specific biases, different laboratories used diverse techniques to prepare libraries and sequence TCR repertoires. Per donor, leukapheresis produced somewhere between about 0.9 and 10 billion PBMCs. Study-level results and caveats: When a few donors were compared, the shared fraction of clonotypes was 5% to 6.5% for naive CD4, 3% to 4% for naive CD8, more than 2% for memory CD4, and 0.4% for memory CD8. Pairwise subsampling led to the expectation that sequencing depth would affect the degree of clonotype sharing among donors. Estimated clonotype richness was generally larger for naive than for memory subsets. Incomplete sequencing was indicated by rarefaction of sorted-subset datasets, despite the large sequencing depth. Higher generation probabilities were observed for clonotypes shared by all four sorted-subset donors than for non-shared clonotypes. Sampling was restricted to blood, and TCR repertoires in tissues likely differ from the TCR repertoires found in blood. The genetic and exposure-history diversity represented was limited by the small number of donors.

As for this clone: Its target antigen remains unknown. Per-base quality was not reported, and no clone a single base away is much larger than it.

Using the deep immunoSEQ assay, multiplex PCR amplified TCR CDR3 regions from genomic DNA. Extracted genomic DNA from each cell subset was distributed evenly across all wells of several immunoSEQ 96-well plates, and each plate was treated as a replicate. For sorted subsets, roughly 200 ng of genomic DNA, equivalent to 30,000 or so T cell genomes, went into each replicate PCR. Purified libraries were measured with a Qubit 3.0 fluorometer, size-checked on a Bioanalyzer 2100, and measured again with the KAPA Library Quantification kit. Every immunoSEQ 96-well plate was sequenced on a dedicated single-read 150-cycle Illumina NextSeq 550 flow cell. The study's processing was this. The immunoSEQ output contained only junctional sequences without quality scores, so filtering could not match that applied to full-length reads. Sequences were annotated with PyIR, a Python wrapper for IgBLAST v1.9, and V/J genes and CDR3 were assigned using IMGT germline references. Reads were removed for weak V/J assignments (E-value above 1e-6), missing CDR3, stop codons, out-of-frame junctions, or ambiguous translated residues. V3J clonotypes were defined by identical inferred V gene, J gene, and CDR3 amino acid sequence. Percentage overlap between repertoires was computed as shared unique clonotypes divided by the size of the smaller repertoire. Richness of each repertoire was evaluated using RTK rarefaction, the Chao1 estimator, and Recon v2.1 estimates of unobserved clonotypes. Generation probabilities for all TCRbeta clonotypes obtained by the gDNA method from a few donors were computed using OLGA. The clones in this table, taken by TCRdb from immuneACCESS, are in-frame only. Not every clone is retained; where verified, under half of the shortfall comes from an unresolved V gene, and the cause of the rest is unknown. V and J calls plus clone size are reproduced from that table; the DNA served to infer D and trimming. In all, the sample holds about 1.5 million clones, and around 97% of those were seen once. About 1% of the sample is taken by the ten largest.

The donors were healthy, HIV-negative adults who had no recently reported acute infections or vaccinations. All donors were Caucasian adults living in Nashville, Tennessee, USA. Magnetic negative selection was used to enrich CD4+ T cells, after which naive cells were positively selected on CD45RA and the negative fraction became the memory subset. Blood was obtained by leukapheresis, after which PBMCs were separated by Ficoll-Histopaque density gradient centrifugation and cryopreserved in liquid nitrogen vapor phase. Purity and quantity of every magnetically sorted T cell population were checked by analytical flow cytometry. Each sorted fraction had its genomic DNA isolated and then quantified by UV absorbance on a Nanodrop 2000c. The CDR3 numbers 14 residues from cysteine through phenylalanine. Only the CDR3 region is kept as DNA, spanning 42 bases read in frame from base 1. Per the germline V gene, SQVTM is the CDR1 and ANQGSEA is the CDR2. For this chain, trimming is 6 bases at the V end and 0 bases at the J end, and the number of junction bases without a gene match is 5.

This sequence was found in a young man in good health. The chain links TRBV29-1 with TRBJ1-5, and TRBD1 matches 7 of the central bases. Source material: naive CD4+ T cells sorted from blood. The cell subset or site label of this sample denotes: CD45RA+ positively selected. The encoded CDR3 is CSVSGQYSNQPQHF. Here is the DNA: TGCAGCGTCTCGGGACAGTATAGCAATCAGCCCCAGCATTTT.